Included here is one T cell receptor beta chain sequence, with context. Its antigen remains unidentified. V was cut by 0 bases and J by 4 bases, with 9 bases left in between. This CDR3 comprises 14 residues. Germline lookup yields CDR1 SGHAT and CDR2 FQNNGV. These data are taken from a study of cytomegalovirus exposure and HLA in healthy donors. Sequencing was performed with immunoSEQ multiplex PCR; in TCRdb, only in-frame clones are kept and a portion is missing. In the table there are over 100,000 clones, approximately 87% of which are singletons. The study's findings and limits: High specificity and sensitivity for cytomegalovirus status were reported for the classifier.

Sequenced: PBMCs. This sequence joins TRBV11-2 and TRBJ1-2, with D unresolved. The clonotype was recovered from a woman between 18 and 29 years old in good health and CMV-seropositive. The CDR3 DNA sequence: TGTGCCAGCAGCTTAGATATGGCGGGCTATGGCTACACCTTC. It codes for CASSLDMAGYGYTF.